Listed below are T cell receptor beta chains from one sample, sequenced in a study of siplizumab effects on memory and regulatory T cells. Sequenced by immunoSEQ multiplex PCR; TCRdb stores in-frame clones only, minus some. The sample records under 95,000 clones, about 93% being singletons. Sequencing input: non-Treg CD4+ T cells sorted from blood. These TCRs come from a human donor in good health. Both conserved end residues are part of each CDR3. D genes are given only for firm matches. Some rows have no size entry. The others give once, few or many, or a class for an expanded clone.

TGTGCCAGCAGCTTGGATTTCAATGAGCAGTTCTTC	CASSLDFNEQFF	TRBJ2-1	-	TRBV5-4	12	-
TGTGCCAGCAGCCACAGGGAATCTGATGGCTACACCTTC	CASSHRESDGYTF	TRBJ1-2	-	TRBV6-5	13	-
TGTGCCAGCAGTGACGTCAGGGGGTGGGAGACCCAGTACTTC	CASSDVRGWETQYF	TRBJ2-5	TRBD1	TRBV25-1	14	-
TGTGCCAGCAGCCCAGGACAGCGAAACACCGGGGAGCTGTTTTTT	CASSPGQRNTGELFF	TRBJ2-2	-	TRBV11-2	15	-
TGTGCCAGCAGCTTAGCGGGTAGCGGGGGAGGAGAGACCCAGTACTTC	CASSLAGSGGGETQYF	TRBJ2-5	TRBD2	TRBV7-8	16	-
TGCGCCAGCAGTCAGGATCAGTCCGGACTGTATCAGCCCCAGCATTTT	CASSQDQSGLYQPQHF	TRBJ1-5	-	TRBV23-1	16	once
TGTGCCTGGAGTGTAAGTCCGTATAATTCACCCCTCCACTTT	CAWSVSPYNSPLHF	TRBJ1-6	-	TRBV30	14	-
TGTGCCAGCAGCGGGGGAGATCGCAATCAGCCCCAGCATTTT	CASSGGDRNQPQHF	TRBJ1-5	-	TRBV2	14	once
TGTGCCAGCAGCCAACCGAGTCGCCTTCAAGAGACCCAGTACTTC	CASSQPSRLQETQYF	TRBJ2-5	-	TRBV4-2	15	-
TGTGCCAGCAGCCGGGGGGCTAATCGAGAGACCCAGTACTTC	CASSRGANRETQYF	TRBJ2-5	-	TRBV14	14	-
TGTGCCAGCTCACCAGGGGCAGGGTGGGGCACTGGCTACACCTTC	CASSPGAGWGTGYTF	TRBJ1-2	-	TRBV18	15	-
TGCGCCAGCAGCCGTAGCGGGAGTATCTACGAGCAGTACTTC	CASSRSGSIYEQYF	TRBJ2-7	TRBD2	TRBV4-3	14	-
TGTGCCAGTAGGCGACAGGCTTCTAGCAATCAGCCCCAGCATTTT	CASRRQASSNQPQHF	TRBJ1-5	-	TRBV19	15	few
TGTGCCAGAAGCTGGGGTAGCCCCCGTCCAGCTTATGGCTACACCTTC	CARSWGSPRPAYGYTF	TRBJ1-2	-	TRBV5-3	16	-
TGTGCCAGCAGTGAACAGATTAACTATGGCTACACCTTC	CASSEQINYGYTF	TRBJ1-2	-	TRBV2	13	-
TGTGCCATCAGTGAAGGGGGGGCTAATAATGAAAAACTGTTTTTT	CAISEGGANNEKLFF	TRBJ1-4	-	TRBV10-3	15	-
TGCGCCAGCAGCTTACAGGGGGCCCACGAGCAGTACTTC	CASSLQGAHEQYF	TRBJ2-7	TRBD1	TRBV5-1	13	once
TGTGCCAGCAGCCTTGGACTAGCGGGACCGGAGACCCAGTACTTC	CASSLGLAGPETQYF	TRBJ2-5	TRBD2	TRBV7-3	15	-
TGTGCCAGCAGCAGGACTGCTAATTACGAGCAGTACTTC	CASSRTANYEQYF	TRBJ2-7	-	TRBV6-1	13	-
TGCGCCAGCAGCCGTCGGGACAGTACCACTGAAAAACTGTTTTTT	CASSRRDSTTEKLFF	TRBJ1-4	TRBD1	TRBV5-1	15	-
TGCGCCAGCTTCCGCAGCCCCGGGGAGCTGTTTTTT	CASFRSPGELFF	TRBJ2-2	-	TRBV5-1	12	-
TGTGCCAGCAGTTCAGGGATAGGACAGGGGGACTATGGCTACACCTTC	CASSSGIGQGDYGYTF	TRBJ1-2	TRBD1	TRBV6-5	16	-
TGTGCTAGTGCTAGGACAGGGACGAGTTACAATGAGCAGTTCTTC	CASARTGTSYNEQFF	TRBJ2-1	TRBD1	TRBV12-5	15	-
TGTGCCTGGAGTCGCAGCGGAGCCTACGAGCAGTACTTC	CAWSRSGAYEQYF	TRBJ2-7	-	TRBV30	13	-
TGTGCCAGCAGCTGGGGACGCAACCAAGAGACCCAGTACTTC	CASSWGRNQETQYF	TRBJ2-5	-	TRBV5-4	14	-
TGTGCCAGCAGGGACGGGTTAAAGGGTGGCTACACCTTC	CASRDGLKGGYTF	TRBJ1-2	-	TRBV6-4	13	once
TGTGCCAGCAGCTTTAGTCCATTGAACACGCAGTATTTT	CASSFSPLNTQYF	TRBJ2-3	-	TRBV7-2	13	-
TGTGCCACCAGTCCTCGGGGCCGCTACGAGCAGTACTTC	CATSPRGRYEQYF	TRBJ2-7	-	TRBV15	13	-
TGTGCCACCAGCAGGCCGGCAGGGGCCGGGGCTTTCTTT	CATSRPAGAGAFF	TRBJ1-1	-	TRBV15	13	-
TGTGCCAGCAGTTACAAGGGTACTGAAGCTTTCTTT	CASSYKGTEAFF	TRBJ1-1	-	TRBV6-6	12	-
TGCGCCAGCAGCTTGGGGTACCCGGGGGGGGATACGCAGTATTTT	CASSLGYPGGDTQYF	TRBJ2-3	TRBD2	TRBV5-1	15	-
TGTGCCAGTAGTATAGTTGGCATCTCTGGGGCCAACGTCCTGACTTTC	CASSIVGISGANVLTF	TRBJ2-6	-	TRBV19	16	-
TGTGCCAGCAGCCGGGGGGGCGAGACCCAGTACTTC	CASSRGGETQYF	TRBJ2-5	TRBD2	TRBV7-2	12	-
TGTGCCAGTAGTATAGGAAGGGAACAGCCCCAGCATTTT	CASSIGREQPQHF	TRBJ1-5	-	TRBV19	13	-
TGTGCCAGCAGTCCCATCGGCAATAGCAATCAGCCCCAGCATTTT	CASSPIGNSNQPQHF	TRBJ1-5	-	TRBV6-1	15	-
TGTGCCAGCAGCTTAGATCGTTGGGGGAACATCACCGGGGAGCTGTTTTTT	CASSLDRWGNITGELFF	TRBJ2-2	-	TRBV11-3	17	-
TGTGCCAGCAGTGGGTTGACTAGCGGCACAGATACGCAGTATTTT	CASSGLTSGTDTQYF	TRBJ2-3	TRBD2	TRBV2	15	-
TGTGCTAGTGGTTGGGGGGACAGGGGGCCCATTTATGGCTACACCTTC	CASGWGDRGPIYGYTF	TRBJ1-2	TRBD1	TRBV12-5	16	-
TGTGCCAGCAGGGTGGGACTAGCGGGAGCGGAGACCCAGTACTTC	CASRVGLAGAETQYF	TRBJ2-5	TRBD2	TRBV2	15	-
TGCGCCAGCAGCCAAGGTGGGCCTAGCGGATACCAAGAGACCCAGTACTTC	CASSQGGPSGYQETQYF	TRBJ2-5	TRBD2	TRBV4-1	17	-
TGCGCCAGCAGCCAGGGATCGGGAGGGGGCTTCGACGAGCAGTACTTC	CASSQGSGGGFDEQYF	TRBJ2-7	-	TRBV4-1	16	-
TGTGCCAGCAGCCCCCGGGACGGATACTATGGCTACACCTTC	CASSPRDGYYGYTF	TRBJ1-2	-	TRBV9	14	-
TGTGCCAGCAGCTTAGAGGGTCCCCGTGAGCAGTTCTTC	CASSLEGPREQFF	TRBJ2-1	-	TRBV11-3	13	-
TGTGCCAGCAGCTTTGTTCCTAGCGAGCTTTACGAGCAGTACTTC	CASSFVPSELYEQYF	TRBJ2-7	-	TRBV5-5	15	-
TGTGCCAGCAGCCTGTTGACAGGGGGCGCAACAGATACGCAGTATTTT	CASSLLTGGATDTQYF	TRBJ2-3	TRBD1	TRBV7-9	16	-
TGTGCCAGCACCTCGGACAGGGCCTCTGGAAACACCATATATTTT	CASTSDRASGNTIYF	TRBJ1-3	TRBD1	TRBV7-2	15	-
TGTGCCAGCAGCTTAGGAGCGTACACTGAAGCTTTCTTT	CASSLGAYTEAFF	TRBJ1-1	-	TRBV7-9	13	-
TGTGCCAGCAGCTTAGGGGACTACGGCGAGCAGTACTTC	CASSLGDYGEQYF	TRBJ2-7	TRBD2	TRBV7-9	13	-
TGCGCCAGCAGCTTGACTAGCGGGATGGCAGATACGCAGTATTTT	CASSLTSGMADTQYF	TRBJ2-3	TRBD2	TRBV5-1	15	-
TGTGCCAGCAGCAAAGAGGAGGGCCAGAATCAGCCCCAGCATTTT	CASSKEEGQNQPQHF	TRBJ1-5	-	TRBV21-1	15	-
TGTGCCAGCAGCTATGGACAGGGGATTAATCAGCCCCAGCATTTT	CASSYGQGINQPQHF	TRBJ1-5	TRBD1	TRBV5-6	15	-
TGTGCCATCAGTTCAGGGTCCACCAACGACGAGCAGTACTTC	CAISSGSTNDEQYF	TRBJ2-7	-	TRBV10-3	14	-
TGTGCCAGCAGCCGACGCCAGGGCGAAGAGACCCAGTACTTC	CASSRRQGEETQYF	TRBJ2-5	-	TRBV5-4	14	-
TGTGCCTGGAGTGAAGAAAATGAGCAGTTCTTC	CAWSEENEQFF	TRBJ2-1	-	TRBV30	11	-
TGCAGTGCTACCCAGCGATATGAAGCTTTCTTT	CSATQRYEAFF	TRBJ1-1	-	TRBV20-1	11	few
TGTGCCAGCAGCTTAGGGACAGATTTATACGAGCAGTACTTC	CASSLGTDLYEQYF	TRBJ2-7	-	TRBV7-2	14	-
TGCGCCAGCAGCTTGGGCAGGAACTACTATGGCTACACCTTC	CASSLGRNYYGYTF	TRBJ1-2	-	TRBV5-1	14	few
TGTGCCAGCAGTCCTCAAACGAACACTGAAGCTTTCTTT	CASSPQTNTEAFF	TRBJ1-1	-	TRBV6-1	13	-
TGTGCCAGCACTCGATCGGGTAGCGGGGGCCAAGAGACCCAGTACTTC	CASTRSGSGGQETQYF	TRBJ2-5	TRBD2	TRBV2	16	-